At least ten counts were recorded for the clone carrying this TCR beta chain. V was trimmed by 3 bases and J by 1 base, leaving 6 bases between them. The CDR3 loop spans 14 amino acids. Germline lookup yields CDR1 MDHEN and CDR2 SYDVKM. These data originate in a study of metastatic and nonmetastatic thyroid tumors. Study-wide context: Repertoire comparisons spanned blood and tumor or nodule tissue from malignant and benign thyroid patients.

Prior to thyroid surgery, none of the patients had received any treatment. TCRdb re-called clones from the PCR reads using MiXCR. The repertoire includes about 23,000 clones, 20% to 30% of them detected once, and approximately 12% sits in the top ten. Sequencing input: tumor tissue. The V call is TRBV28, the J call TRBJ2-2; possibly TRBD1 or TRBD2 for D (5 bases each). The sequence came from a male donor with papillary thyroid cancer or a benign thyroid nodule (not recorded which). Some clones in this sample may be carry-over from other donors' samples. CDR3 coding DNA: TGTGCCAGCAGTTTTGGGGGGAACACCGGGGAGCTGTTTTTT. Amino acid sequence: CASSFGGNTGELFF.